This T cell receptor (beta chain) was sequenced for a study of T-cell reconstitution after alpha-beta-depleted transplantation in children. CDR1 is PRHDT, CDR2 FYEKMQ, per germline (reference sequence). Trimming stripped 5 bases from V and 4 bases from J, with 12 bases between. This CDR3 has 14 amino acids. Researchers prepared the TCRbeta library using unique molecular identifiers, the study reports. In TCRdb, the PCR reads were re-called with MiXCR into one record per CDR3 protein. This sample has some 600,000 distinct CDR3 sequences, with 13% found just once. The sample consisted of PBMCs, mostly from graft donor cells, taken 360 days after TCRalphabeta/CD19-depleted stem cell transplant. This receptor was obtained from a male patient between 5 and 17 years old who had a stem cell transplant for acute myeloid leukemia, so the T cells may come from the graft donor. The chain employs TRBV13 and TRBJ2-1; tentative D call: TRBD1 (5 bases). The CDR3 loop reads CASSPPTDYNEQFF. The DNA of the CDR3 is TGTGCCAGCAGCCCCCCGACAGATTACAATGAGCAGTTCTTC.